This T cell receptor (beta chain) is from a study of T cell responses to AZD1222 COVID-19 vaccine. Data came from immunoSEQ multiplex PCR; TCRdb stores just in-frame clones and leaves some out. The sample records approximately 100,000 clones, roughly 91% being singletons. Trimming removed 1 base at V and 3 bases at J, with 15 bases between. This CDR3 has 16 residues. The V gene's germline CDR1 is LGHNT and CDR2 FRNRAP. Study-level results: Donors in the cohort were predominantly white British and more often female, and clonal diversity was possibly underestimated. Once two AZD1222 doses were given, Spike-specific TCR breadth and depth went up. Seropositive at baseline were only five or six AZD1222 recipients.

On this clone itself: What it recognizes is unknown.

The sequence came from an adult who received the AZD1222 COVID-19 vaccine. The chain couples TRBV12-5 to TRBJ1-2, with D tentatively TRBD1 (6 bases). The sequencing used peripheral blood, collected 28 days after the second AZD1222 dose. Here the CDR3 reads CASGLGRGDTYYGYTF. The CDR3 coding sequence is TGTGCTAGTGGTTTGGGGAGGGGGGACACATACTATGGCTACACCTTC.